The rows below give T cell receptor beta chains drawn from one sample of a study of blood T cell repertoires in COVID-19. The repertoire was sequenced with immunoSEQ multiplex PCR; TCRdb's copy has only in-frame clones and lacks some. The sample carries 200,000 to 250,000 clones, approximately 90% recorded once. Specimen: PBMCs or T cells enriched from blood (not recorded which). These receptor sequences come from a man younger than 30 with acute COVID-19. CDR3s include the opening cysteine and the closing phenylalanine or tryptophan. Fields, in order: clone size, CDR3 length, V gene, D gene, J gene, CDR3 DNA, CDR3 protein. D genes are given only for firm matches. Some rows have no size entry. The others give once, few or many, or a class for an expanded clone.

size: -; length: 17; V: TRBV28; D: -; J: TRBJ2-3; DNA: TGTGCCAGCAGTTTCGGGATAGGCGGAGGGCCCACAGATACGCAGTATTTT; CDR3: CASSFGIGGGPTDTQYF
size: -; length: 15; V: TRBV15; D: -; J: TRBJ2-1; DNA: TGTGCCACCAGCAGATTACAGGGAAGGTACAATGAGCAGTTCTTC; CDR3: CATSRLQGRYNEQFF
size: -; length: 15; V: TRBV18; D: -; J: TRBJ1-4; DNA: TGTGCCAGCTCCCCAGAATCGACGGGGGGGGAAAAACTGTTTTTT; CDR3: CASSPESTGGEKLFF
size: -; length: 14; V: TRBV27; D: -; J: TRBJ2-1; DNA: TGTGCCAGCAGCGCTGGAGGGCCGGGGAATGAGCAGTTCTTC; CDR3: CASSAGGPGNEQFF
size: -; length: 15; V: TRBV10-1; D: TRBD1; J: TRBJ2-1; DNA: TGCGCCAGCAGCGAGGGTCAGGGGGCGAAGAATGAGCAGTTCTTC; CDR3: CASSEGQGAKNEQFF
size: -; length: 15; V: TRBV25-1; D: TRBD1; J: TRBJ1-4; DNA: TGTGCCAGCAGTGACGGACAGGGGTCTAATGAAAAACTGTTTTTT; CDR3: CASSDGQGSNEKLFF
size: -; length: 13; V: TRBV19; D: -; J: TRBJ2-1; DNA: TGTGCCAGTAGCACCGCGGGGTACAATGAGCAGTTCTTC; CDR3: CASSTAGYNEQFF
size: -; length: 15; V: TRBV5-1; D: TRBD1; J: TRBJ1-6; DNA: TGCGCCAGCAGCTTGGGACAGGGGGATAATTCACCCCTCCACTTT; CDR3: CASSLGQGDNSPLHF
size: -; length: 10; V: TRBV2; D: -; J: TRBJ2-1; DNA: TGTGCCAGCAACAAGGGGAAGCAGTTCTTC; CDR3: CASNKGKQFF
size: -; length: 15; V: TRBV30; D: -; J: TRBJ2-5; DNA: TGTGCCTGGAGTCCCGGCCAGACAGAATTAGAGACCCAGTACTTC; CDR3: CAWSPGQTELETQYF
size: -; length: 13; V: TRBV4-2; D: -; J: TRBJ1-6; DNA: TGTGCCAGCAGCCCCACAGGAAGCTCACCCCTCCACTTT; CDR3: CASSPTGSSPLHF
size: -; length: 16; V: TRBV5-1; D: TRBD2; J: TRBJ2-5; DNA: TGCGCCAGCAGGAGGGGGACTAGCGGGATTGGAGAGACCCAGTACTTC; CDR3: CASRRGTSGIGETQYF
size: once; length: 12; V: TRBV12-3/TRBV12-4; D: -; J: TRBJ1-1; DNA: TGTGCCAGCAGTTTAGTAGTTACTGAAGCTTTCTTT; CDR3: CASSLVVTEAFF
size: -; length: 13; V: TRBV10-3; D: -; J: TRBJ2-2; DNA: TGTGCCATGTCTAGCCCGAACACCGGGGAGCTGTTTTTT; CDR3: CAMSSPNTGELFF
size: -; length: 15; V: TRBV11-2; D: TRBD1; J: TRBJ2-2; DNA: TGTGCCAGCAGCGAGTGGACAGGGGTAGCCGGGGAGCTGTTTTTT; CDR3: CASSEWTGVAGELFF
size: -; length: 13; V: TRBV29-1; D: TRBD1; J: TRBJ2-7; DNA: TGCAGCGTTGAAGGACAGGGACAATACGAGCAGTACTTC; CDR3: CSVEGQGQYEQYF
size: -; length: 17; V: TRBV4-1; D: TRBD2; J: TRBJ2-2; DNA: TGCGCCAGCAGCCAAGATCTCCTAGCGGGAGGGCCCGGGGAGCTGTTTTTT; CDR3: CASSQDLLAGGPGELFF
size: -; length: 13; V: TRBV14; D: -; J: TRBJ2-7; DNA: TGTGCCAGCAGCCCCGGAGGGTTCTACGAGCAGTACTTC; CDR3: CASSPGGFYEQYF
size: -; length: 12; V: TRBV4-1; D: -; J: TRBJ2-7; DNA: TGCGCCAGCAGCCAAGATCCGGGCGAGCAGTACTTC; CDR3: CASSQDPGEQYF
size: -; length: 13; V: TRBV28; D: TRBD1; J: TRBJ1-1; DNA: TGTGCCAGCAGTCTGCGGGACAGGGAAGAAGCTTTCTTT; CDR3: CASSLRDREEAFF
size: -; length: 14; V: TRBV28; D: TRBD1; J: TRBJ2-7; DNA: TGTGCCAGCAGTTTCCGGGACAGGGGGAGCGAGCAGTACTTC; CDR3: CASSFRDRGSEQYF
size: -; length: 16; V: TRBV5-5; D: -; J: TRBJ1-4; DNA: TGTGCCAGCAGCTTAGGCAGGGGTGCAACTAATGAAAAACTGTTTTTT; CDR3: CASSLGRGATNEKLFF
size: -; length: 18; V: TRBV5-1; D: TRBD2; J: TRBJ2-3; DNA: TGCGCCAGCAGCTCCCTCGGCGGGACTAGCGGTAGCACAGATACGCAGTATTTT; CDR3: CASSSLGGTSGSTDTQYF